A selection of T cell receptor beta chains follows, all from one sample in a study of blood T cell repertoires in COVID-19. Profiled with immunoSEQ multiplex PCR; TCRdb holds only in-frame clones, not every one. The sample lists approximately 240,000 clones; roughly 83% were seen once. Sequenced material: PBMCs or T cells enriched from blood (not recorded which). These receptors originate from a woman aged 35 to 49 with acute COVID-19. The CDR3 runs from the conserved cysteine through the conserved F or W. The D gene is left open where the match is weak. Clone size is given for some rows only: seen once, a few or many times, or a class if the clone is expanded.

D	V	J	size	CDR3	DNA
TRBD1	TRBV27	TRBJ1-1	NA	CASSEQGARTEAFF	TGTGCCAGCAGCGAACAGGGGGCGCGGACTGAAGCTTTCTTT
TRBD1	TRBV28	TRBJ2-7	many	CASSFSLRDRGHF	TGTGCCAGCAGTTTTTCTCTCCGGGACAGGGGGCACTTC
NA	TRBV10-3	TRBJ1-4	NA	CAISAKGVLDEKLFF	TGTGCCATCAGTGCTAAGGGGGTTCTTGATGAAAAACTGTTTTTT
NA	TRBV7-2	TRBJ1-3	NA	CASSPRQSGNTIYF	TGTGCCAGCAGCCCCCGACAGTCTGGAAACACCATATATTTT
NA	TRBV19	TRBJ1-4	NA	CASSLAGEKLFF	TGTGCCAGTAGCCTCGCGGGGGAAAAACTGTTTTTT
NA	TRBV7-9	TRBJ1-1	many	CASSFGSSNTEAFF	TGTGCCAGCAGCTTTGGGAGTTCGAACACTGAAGCTTTCTTT
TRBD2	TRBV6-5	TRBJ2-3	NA	CASSRGLAATDTQYF	TGTGCCAGCAGTAGAGGACTAGCAGCCACAGATACGCAGTATTTT
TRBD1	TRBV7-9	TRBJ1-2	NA	CASSLMAAGGNYGYTF	TGTGCCAGCAGCTTAATGGCGGCAGGGGGAAACTATGGCTACACCTTC
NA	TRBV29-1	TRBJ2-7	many	CSVEEGTYEQYF	TGCAGCGTTGAGGAGGGGACCTACGAGCAGTACTTC
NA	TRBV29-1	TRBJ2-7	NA	CSVVLDTFAYEQYF	TGCAGCGTTGTTCTGGACACTTTCGCCTACGAGCAGTACTTC
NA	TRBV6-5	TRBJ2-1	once	CASRVTDEYNEQFF	TGTGCCAGCAGGGTGACAGACGAGTACAATGAGCAGTTCTTC
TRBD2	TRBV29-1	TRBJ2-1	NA	CSAHSGRSSYNEQFF	TGCAGCGCACATAGCGGGAGGAGCTCCTACAATGAGCAGTTCTTC
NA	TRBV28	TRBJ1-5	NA	CASNALGSKNQPQHF	TGTGCCAGCAACGCCTTGGGCAGCAAAAATCAGCCCCAGCATTTT
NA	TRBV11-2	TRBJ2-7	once	CASTGTLSYEQYF	TGTGCCAGCACGGGGACATTGTCCTACGAGCAGTACTTC
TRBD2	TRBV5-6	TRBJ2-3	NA	CASSLATTSGGTDTQYF	TGTGCCAGCAGCTTGGCCACGACTAGCGGAGGGACAGATACGCAGTATTTT
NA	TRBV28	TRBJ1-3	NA	CASSSGNTIYF	TGTGCAAGTAGCTCTGGAAACACCATATATTTT
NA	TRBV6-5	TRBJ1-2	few	CASSMTGYGYTF	TGTGCCAGCAGTATGACAGGCTATGGCTACACCTTC